A single sample is the source of the 2 T cell receptor beta chains below, sequenced in a study of T cell responses to AZD1222 COVID-19 vaccine. TCRdb's table, derived via immunoSEQ multiplex PCR, lists solely in-frame clones and lacks some. The sample has more than 140,000 clones; roughly 90% are singletons. Sequences were derived from peripheral blood, sampled on day 0 of AZD1222 vaccination. The receptors derive from an adult in good health.

V and J are TRBV6-5 and TRBJ2-7; D call uncertain. Looked up from germline, CDR1 is MNHEY and CDR2 is SVGAGI. This CDR3 contains 15 residues. Between the trimmed V and J ends, which lost 6 bases and 5 bases, there was a span of 20 bases. This chain's CDR3 is CASSDPIGFGHEQYF. CDR3 nucleotides: TGTGCCAGCAGCGACCCGATCGGGTTTGGGCACGAGCAGTACTTC.

The chain's CDR3 is CASSEQGGQPQHF. The CDR3 DNA sequence: TGTGCCAGCAGTGAACAGGGGGGCCAGCCCCAGCATTTT. The chain couples TRBV6-1 to TRBJ1-5; 7 nucleotides match TRBD1. The junction had 2 bases not matched to a gene; V was cut back by 2 bases and J by 7 bases. The germline gives CDR1 MNHNS, CDR2 SASEGT. The CDR3 contains 13 residues.